Shown below are 26 T cell receptor beta chains from a single sample sequenced in a study of beta chain features in type 1 diabetes. Every isolated RNA sample was fully reverse transcribed, so sequencing captured expressed TCRB transcripts. The protocol was immunoSEQ multiplex PCR, while the TCRdb copy is restricted to in-frame clones and leaves out a portion. The top ten hold less than 0.5% of the sample, which has almost 350,000 clones, approximately 8% seen once. The material sequenced was central memory CD4+ T cells from blood. Receptors originate from a woman between 18 and 30 years old in good health.

This clone has a handful of counts. The V call is TRBV28, the J call TRBJ1-5; D not resolved. This CDR3 is 15 amino acids long. The germline V and J ends were trimmed by 7 bases and 1 base, with 14 bases remaining between them. CDR1 and CDR2 from the germline V gene are MDHEN and SYDVKM. The DNA for the CDR3 is TGTGCCAGCAACGCTGGGGTTTGGAGCAATCAGCCCCAGCATTTT. This codes for CASNAGVWSNQPQHF.

The CDR3 nucleotides are TGTGCCACCAGCATGGGGGAGCGAGCGGGACAGAAACCGGGCGACATTCAGTACTTC. This encodes CATSMGERAGQKPGDIQYF. The gene calls are TRBV15 and TRBJ2-4, with D possibly being TRBD1 or TRBD2 (7 bases each). Per the germline V gene, CDR1 is LNHNV and CDR2 is YYDKDF (reference sequence). The CDR3 totals 19 residues. V gave up 4 bases and J gave up 8 bases, with 30 bases separating them.

This clone was found a few times. The chain has TRBV18 and TRBJ2-7, with 16 positions matching TRBD2. This CDR3 contains 20 residues. V was pared by 6 bases and J by 2 bases, with 16 bases of the junction left unmatched. Per germline, CDR1 KGHSH and CDR2 LQKENI. The CDR3 region is CASSHKGLAGGPSSAYEQYF. The DNA for the CDR3 is TGTGCCAGCTCCCACAAGGGACTAGCGGGAGGGCCCTCCTCCGCCTACGAGCAGTACTTC.

The chain uses TRBV5-1 and TRBJ1-4, with a weak D call TRBD1 (6 bases). The germline CDR1 and CDR2 sequences are SGHRS and YFSETQ. V lost 7 bases to trimming and J lost 8 bases, with 18 bases between them. The CDR3 is made up of 14 amino acids. CDR3 loop: CASAGGQRAEKLFF. CDR3 in DNA: TGCGCCAGCGCAGGAGGACAGCGTGCGGAAAAACTGTTTTTT.

The chain carries TRBV7-9 and TRBJ2-2; TRBD2 is a possible D gene (6 bases). Deletions cut 5 bases from V and 6 bases from J, with 16 bases between. The CDR3 length is 15 residues. Germline V CDR1 and CDR2: SEHNR, FQNEAQ (reference sequence). The CDR3 reads CASSADGGWAGELFF. CDR3 sequence (DNA): TGTGCCAGCAGCGCGGACGGGGGATGGGCCGGGGAGCTGTTTTTT.

This clone has more than one count but fewer than ten. V is TRBV6-6 and J is TRBJ1-2, with D uncertain. The length of the CDR3 is 13 residues. V lost 5 bases and J lost 8, with 15 bases in between. Germline V gives CDR1 MNHNY, CDR2 SVGAGI (reference sequence). CDR3 bases: TGTGCCAGCAGTGAGCACGGCTTGGGCGGCTACACCTTC. Translating it yields CASSEHGLGGYTF.

This clone was seen only a few times. The gene calls are TRBV7-2 and TRBJ2-6; D unresolved. This CDR3 spans 15 amino acids. Germline lookup yields CDR1 SGHTA and CDR2 FQGNSA. V gave up 2 bases and J gave up 2 bases, with 7 bases separating them. In DNA, the CDR3 is TGTGCCAGCAGCTTAACTGGACCTGGGGCCAACGTCCTGACTTTC. It translates to CASSLTGPGANVLTF.

The chain recombines TRBV11-3 with TRBJ1-1; no clear D. This CDR3 region has 13 residues. The V end lost 5 bases, the J end lost 3 bases, and 10 bases lay between the germline ends. Germline lookup yields CDR1 SGHNT and CDR2 YENEEA. CDR3 sequence (DNA): TGTGCCAGCAGCCAAGGGCCGGACACTGAAGCTTTCTTT. Encoded protein: CASSQGPDTEAFF.

This clone was detected a few times. The chain joins TRBV10-2 to TRBJ2-7; D may be TRBD2 (5 bases). V lost 4 bases, J lost 4 bases, and 5 bases lay in between. CDR3 size: 11 residues. Per the germline V gene, CDR1 is WSHSY and CDR2 is SAAADI. CDR3 sequence: CASSGEYEQYF. The CDR3 nucleotides are TGCGCCAGCAGTGGGGAGTACGAGCAGTACTTC.

This clone was picked up a small number of times. The chain has TRBV4-2 and TRBJ2-6; D is perhaps TRBD2 (5 bases). Trimming took 0 bases from V and 0 from J, leaving 9 bases between them. Germline V gene sequence: CDR1 LGHNA, CDR2 YNFKEQ. The CDR3 consists of 17 residues. CDR3 amino acids: CASSQDLGASGANVLTF. For the CDR3, the DNA is TGTGCCAGCAGCCAAGATTTGGGAGCCTCTGGGGCCAACGTCCTGACTTTC.

The chain joins TRBV19 to TRBJ1-3, with unresolved D. Trimming left V 5 bases short and J 0 bases short, with 11 bases between. Germline loops: CDR1 LNHDA, CDR2 SQIVND (reference sequence). The CDR3 is 15 amino acids. CDR3 residues: CASSRIIDSGNTIYF. The CDR3 DNA follows: TGTGCCAGTAGTCGGATAATAGACTCTGGAAACACCATATATTTT. The full variable domain, completed using reference TRBV19 and TRBJ1-3, is DGGITQSPKYLFRKEGQNVTLSCEQNLNHDAMYWYRQDPGQGLRLIYYSQIVNDFQKGDIAEGYSVSREKKESFPLTVTSAQKNPTAFYLCASSRIIDSGNTIYFGEGSWLTVV.

This clone occurred a few times. J is TRBJ2-6 and V is TRBV5-1, with D uncertain. This CDR3 is built from 20 residues. Trimming stripped 1 base from V and 0 bases from J, with 20 bases between. Per the germline V gene, CDR1 is SGHRS and CDR2 is YFSETQ. CDR3 in amino acids: CASSLMPMQVTNSGANVLTF. The CDR3 nucleotides read TGCGCCAGCAGCTTGATGCCGATGCAGGTTACAAACTCTGGGGCCAACGTCCTGACTTTC.

The chain has TRBV28 and TRBJ2-7; TRBD1 is a possible D gene (6 bases). V was clipped by 11 bases and J by 4 bases, with 18 bases between them. The CDR3 sequence is 13 residues long. Germline V CDR1 and CDR2: MDHEN, SYDVKM. This CDR3 is CASRVQGQYEQYF. The CDR3 DNA sequence: TGTGCCTCCCGGGTACAGGGACAATACGAGCAGTACTTC. Full variable domain (outside the CDR3, taken from reference TRBV28 and TRBJ2-7): DVKVTQSSRYLVKRTGEKVFLECVQDMDHENMFWYRQDPGLGLRLIYFSYDVKMKEKGDIPEGYSVSREKKERFSLILESASTNQTSMYLCASRVQGQYEQYFGPGTRLTVT.

This clone was found a few times. The J gene is TRBJ1-5, the V gene TRBV2; a weak D match, TRBD1 (5 bases). The CDR3 length is 15 residues. V was cut by 5 bases and J by 4 bases, with 15 bases left in between. From germline, CDR1 is SNHLY and CDR2 FYNNEI. CDR3 in DNA: TGTGCCAGCAGTCGGGACCCTCGGGGGAATCAGCCCCAGCATTTT. Its protein product is CASSRDPRGNQPQHF.

This rearrangement joins TRBV13 to TRBJ2-5; D gene ambiguous. This CDR3 spans 15 amino acids. Trimming removed 2 bases from V and 4 bases from J, with 14 bases in between. CDR1 is PRHDT and CDR2 is FYEKMQ in the germline V gene (reference sequence). The CDR3 region has the DNA TGTGCCAGCAGCTTAATGTCGGGTGGTGGAGAGACCCAGTACTTC. It codes for CASSLMSGGGETQYF.

The V gene is TRBV27, the J gene TRBJ2-3; D possibly corresponds to TRBD2 (5 bases). V was shortened by 6 bases and J by 5 bases, with 15 bases between the two germline ends. The CDR3 extends over 14 amino acids. Germline-derived CDR1 and CDR2 are MNHEY and SMNVEV (reference sequence). The CDR3: CASSISVFGDTQYF. CDR3 nucleotide sequence: TGTGCCAGCAGCATTAGCGTTTTCGGAGATACGCAGTATTTT.

This clone was recorded a few times. V is TRBV18 and J is TRBJ2-5, with 10 nucleotides matching TRBD2. CDR3 length equals 15 residues. The J segment lost 5 bases and the V segment lost 4 bases, leaving 7 bases of the junction unmatched. Per germline, CDR1 KGHSH and CDR2 LQKENI. The CDR3 DNA reads TGTGCCAGCTCACAATCAGCGGGAGGGCCCGAGACCCAGTACTTC. Its protein product is CASSQSAGGPETQYF.

This clone was seen more than once but under ten times. The chain is built from TRBV6-5 and TRBJ2-5; 7 bases line up with TRBD1. The CDR3 is 14 amino acids. CDR1 is MNHEY, CDR2 SVGAGI, per germline. The V gene end was trimmed by 0 bases and the J gene end by 4 bases; junction bases not matched to a gene: 2. CDR3 nucleotide sequence: TGTGCCAGCAGTTACTCGTCAGGGGGAGAGACCCAGTACTTC. Protein sequence: CASSYSSGGETQYF.

The chain joins TRBV27 to TRBJ2-3, with D unresolved. Germline CDR1 MNHEY, CDR2 SMNVEV (reference sequence). The CDR3 length is 13 residues. Trimming removed 5 bases at V and 1 base at J, with 7 bases between. CDR3 region: CASSREGTDTQYF. DNA for the CDR3: TGTGCCAGCAGTCGAGAGGGCACAGATACGCAGTATTTT.

V usage is TRBV18 and J usage is TRBJ1-3, with 7 bases aligning to TRBD1. Germline V gene data show CDR1 as KGHSH and CDR2 as LQKENI. This CDR3 is 16 amino acids long. J gave up 0 bases and V 5 bases, and 7 bases lay outside the gene matches. The CDR3 DNA reads as TGTGCCAGCTCAAGAATTGGACAGGACTCTGGAAACACCATATATTTT. This codes for CASSRIGQDSGNTIYF.

This clone was observed a few times. The same CDR3 is also encoded by other DNA sequences in this sample. The chain is built from TRBV28 and TRBJ1-1; 11 nucleotides align to TRBD1. CDR1 MDHEN and CDR2 SYDVKM come from the germline V gene. Germline trimming cut 1 base from V and 4 bases from J; bases unmatched to any gene: 2. This CDR3 has 15 amino acids. Here the CDR3 DNA reads TGTGCCAGCAGTTTATCCGGGACAGGGGGCACTGAAGCTTTCTTT. Its protein is CASSLSGTGGTEAFF.

This clone has just a few counts. The rearrangement uses TRBV19 and TRBJ1-1; the D is unclear. This CDR3 is built from 12 residues. V shed 3 bases and J shed 9 bases, with 11 bases lying between them. CDR1 and CDR2 from the germline V gene are LNHDA and SQIVND (reference sequence). CDR3 sequence reads: CASSIRGDKAFF. The CDR3 region has the DNA TGTGCCAGTAGTATTCGAGGTGACAAAGCTTTCTTT.

V gene TRBV11-2 combines with J gene TRBJ2-7; TRBD1 aligns across 8 bases. In germline, CDR1 is SGHAT, CDR2 FQNNGV. The V segment lost 2 bases and the J segment 3 bases; nucleotides outside the gene matches: 6. This CDR3 contains 15 residues. The CDR3: CASSLQRTGFYEQYF. The CDR3 DNA follows: TGTGCCAGCAGCTTACAACGGACAGGGTTCTACGAGCAGTACTTC.

Many counts were recorded for this clone. V usage is TRBV7-8 and J usage is TRBJ2-7, with unresolved D. The CDR3 runs 14 residues. In germline, CDR1 is SGHVS, CDR2 FQNEAQ. V was pared by 0 bases and J by 0 bases, with 6 bases between. As DNA, the CDR3 is TGTGCCAGCAGCTTAGCAGCTTTCTCCTACGAGCAGTACTTC. Its translation: CASSLAAFSYEQYF.

This clone appeared a few times. The V call is TRBV28, the J call TRBJ2-1; 12 bases align to TRBD2. CDR3 length equals 14 residues. The ends lost 7 bases at V and 12 bases at J; junction bases unmatched: 10. The germline gives CDR1 MDHEN, CDR2 SYDVKM. The CDR3 coding sequence is TGTGCCAGCAATCCTTCGACTAGCGGGAGAAGGCAGTTCTTC. This gives the protein CASNPSTSGRRQFF. Supplemented by reference TRBV28 and TRBJ2-1, the full variable domain reads DVKVTQSSRYLVKRTGEKVFLECVQDMDHENMFWYRQDPGLGLRLIYFSYDVKMKEKGDIPEGYSVSREKKERFSLILESASTNQTSMYLCASNPSTSGRRQFFGPGTRLTVL.

The sample holds many counts of this clone. The same CDR3 can be traced to other DNA sequences in this sample. This chain uses TRBV7-9 with TRBJ1-1; a weak D match, TRBD1 (5 bases). There are 13 residues in the CDR3. Trimming left V 1 base short and J 4 bases short, with 7 bases between. Germline CDR1 and CDR2: SEHNR and FQNEAQ (reference sequence). This chain's CDR3 is CASSLGQGTEAFF. The CDR3 coding sequence is TGTGCCAGCAGCTTAGGGCAGGGCACTGAAGCTTTCTTT.